The 28 T cell receptor beta chains reported below all come from one sample, sequenced in a study of T cells in Graves' hyperthyroidism and ophthalmopathy. The source material, RNA transcripts, was used to amplify TCR beta CDR3 regions. Primed by the HTBI set, a first-round RT-PCR was run on the TCR CDR3. One entry per CDR3 protein, called by TCRdb with MiXCR from the multiplex PCR reads. The sample has under 400,000 distinct CDR3 sequences, approximately 15% seen once. Sequencing was performed on blood. All receptors derive from a woman aged 60-70 years with Graves' hyperthyroidism.

The J gene is TRBJ2-2, the V gene TRBV11-2; the D is unclear. Germline V gene sequence: CDR1 SGHAT, CDR2 FQNNGV. V lost 1 base and J 6 bases, leaving 6 bases between the germline ends. CDR3 length equals 13 residues. This CDR3 reads CASSLVRSGELFF. As DNA, the CDR3 is TGTGCCAGCAGCTTAGTGAGGTCCGGGGAGCTGTTTTTT.

Ten or more counts support this clonotype. This sequence joins TRBV19 and TRBJ2-6; 9 bases fit TRBD1. Germline V gene sequence: CDR1 LNHDA, CDR2 SQIVND (reference sequence). The CDR3 is 19 residues long. V gave up 5 bases and J gave up 0 bases; unmatched junction bases: 11. CDR3 residues: CASSSRPGQGTSGANVLTF. The CDR3 nucleotides are TGTGCCAGTAGTTCCCGACCGGGACAGGGAACCTCTGGGGCCAACGTCCTGACTTTC.

This clonotype has a count of ten or more. This sequence joins TRBV27 and TRBJ2-7; D unclear. In germline, CDR1 is MNHEY, CDR2 SMNVEV (reference sequence). Trimming removed 4 bases from V and 3 bases from J, with 13 bases in between. The CDR3 contains 14 residues. The CDR3 sequence: CASSSADTNYEQYF. In DNA form, the CDR3 reads TGTGCCAGCAGTTCTGCTGACACCAACTACGAGCAGTACTTC.

This clonotype has a count of ten or more. V gene TRBV5-8 combines with J gene TRBJ1-1; 7 bases agree with TRBD1. The CDR3 is 16 residues long. With 0 bases clipped from V and 1 base from J, the junction kept 6 bases outside the gene matches. The germline V gene has CDR1 SGHTS and CDR2 YDEGEE. The CDR3 protein is CASSLAGTVKNTEAFF. The DNA of the CDR3 is TGTGCCAGCAGCTTGGCAGGGACAGTTAAGAACACTGAAGCTTTCTTT.

The rearrangement links TRBV15 to TRBJ1-3; TRBD1 is a possible D gene (5 bases). Trimming took off 1 base at V and 1 base at J, with 8 bases between the two ends. The CDR3 length is 15 residues. The germline gives CDR1 LNHNV, CDR2 YYDKDF (reference sequence). CDR3 in DNA: TGTGCCACCAGCAGAGCGGGGGATTCTGGAAACACCATATATTTT. As protein: CATSRAGDSGNTIYF. Filled out from reference TRBV15 and TRBJ1-3, the complete variable domain reads DAMVIQNPRYQVTQFGKPVTLSCSQTLNHNVMYWYQQKSSQAPKLLFHYYDKDFNNEADTPDNFQSRRPNTSFCFLDIRSPGLGDTAMYLCATSRAGDSGNTIYFGEGSWLTVV.

The genes are TRBV11-3 and TRBJ1-2, with a possible D match to TRBD1 (6 bases). V lost 6 bases and J 6 bases, leaving 11 bases between the germline ends. Germline V gene sequence: CDR1 SGHNT, CDR2 YENEEA. There are 12 residues in the CDR3. CDR3 nucleotides: TGTGCCAGCAGTTCCGACAGGCATGGCTACACCTTC. This encodes CASSSDRHGYTF.

This clonotype was found many times. This sequence joins TRBV12-3 or TRBV12-4 and TRBJ2-7; no firm D call. The V gene lost 6 bases and the J gene lost 2 bases, with 14 bases spanning the gap. This CDR3 comprises 14 residues. The CDR3, as DNA: TGTGCCAGCAGCCTGGTACTAATTGCCTACGAGCAGTACTTC. As protein: CASSLVLIAYEQYF.

Ten or more counts support this clonotype. J is TRBJ2-1 and V is TRBV6-1, with 9 bases that match TRBD1. CDR3 length: 15 amino acids. After removal of 4 bases from V and 9 bases from J, the junction contained 10 bases not matched to a gene. From germline, CDR1 is MNHNS and CDR2 SASEGT. The CDR3 coding sequence is TGTGCCAGCAGTGGGGCCGGGACAGGGTCGCGTGAGCAGTTCTTC. Protein sequence: CASSGAGTGSREQFF.

There are many counts of this clonotype. V usage is TRBV5-1 and J usage is TRBJ2-2; 7 bases line up with TRBD2. CDR3 length: 15 residues. With V trimmed by 4 bases and J by 2 bases, 5 bases remained unmatched. Germline V gene data show CDR1 as SGHRS and CDR2 as YFSETQ. The CDR3 nucleotides are TGCGCCAGCAGCACTACTAGCGCCAACACCGGGGAGCTGTTTTTT. Translated: CASSTTSANTGELFF.

The chain combines TRBV12-3 or TRBV12-4 with TRBJ1-3; weak D call: TRBD1 (6 bases). V was cut by 7 bases and J by 1 base, with 11 bases left in between. This CDR3 comprises 14 residues. As DNA, the CDR3 is TGTGCCAGCATCCAACAGGGATCTGGAAACACCATATATTTT. It translates to CASIQQGSGNTIYF.

This clonotype showed up many times. The gene calls are TRBV12-3 or TRBV12-4 and TRBJ1-5, with 8 bases aligning to TRBD1. CDR3 length: 14 residues. V gave up 3 bases and J gave up 4 bases; unmatched junction bases: 2. The CDR3 DNA reads TGTGCCAGCAGTTTGACAGGGGTAAATCAGCCCCAGCATTTT. Residues: CASSLTGVNQPQHF.

This clonotype appeared many times. The chain combines TRBV11-2 with TRBJ1-2; 8 bases match TRBD1. Trimming cost V 2 bases and J 6 bases; bases outside gene matches: 8. This CDR3 is built from 15 residues. Per the germline V gene, CDR1 is SGHAT and CDR2 is FQNNGV. The CDR3 DNA reads TGTGCCAGCAGCTTAAGCGAGACAGGGGAAAATGGCTACACCTTC. This codes for CASSLSETGENGYTF.

The chain has TRBV4-1 and TRBJ2-7; D remains unclear. Germline loops: CDR1 MGHRA, CDR2 YSYEKL. Deletions cut 1 base from V and 3 bases from J, with 7 bases between. CDR3 length: 13 amino acids. For the CDR3, the DNA is TGCGCCAGCAGCCAAGGTGGGGACTACGAGCAGTACTTC. Amino acids: CASSQGGDYEQYF.

There are a few counts of this clonotype. This sequence joins TRBV15 and TRBJ1-4; D is possibly TRBD1 (5 bases). The CDR3 has 15 residues. Germline assignment: CDR1 LNHNV and CDR2 YYDKDF (reference sequence). Trimming removed 4 bases at V and 0 bases at J, with 9 bases between. For the CDR3, the DNA is TGTGCCACCAGCATTACAGGAGCAACTAATGAAAAACTGTTTTTT. Its translation: CATSITGATNEKLFF.

Many counts were recorded for this clonotype. The V and J genes are TRBV24-1 and TRBJ2-5, with D maybe TRBD2 (5 bases). Trimming removed 12 bases from V and 1 base from J, with 14 bases in between. The CDR3 has 13 residues. Germline CDR1 KGHDR, CDR2 SFDVKD. CDR3 amino acids: CALPAAGQETQYF. As DNA, the CDR3 is TGTGCCCTCCCAGCGGCAGGCCAAGAGACCCAGTACTTC.

The rearrangement links TRBV12-3 or TRBV12-4 to TRBJ1-5; 9 bases are a match to TRBD1. After removal of 4 bases from V and 4 bases from J, the junction contained 2 bases not matched to a gene. The CDR3 is 14 amino acids. CDR3 sequence: CASSYGTGNQPQHF. The CDR3 nucleotides read TGTGCCAGCAGTTACGGGACAGGGAATCAGCCCCAGCATTTT.

This rearrangement joins TRBV20-1 to TRBJ1-5, with 7 bases identical to TRBD1. The J segment lost 4 bases and the V segment lost 0 bases, leaving 9 bases of the junction unmatched. This CDR3 is 16 amino acids long. The V gene's germline CDR1 is DFQATT and CDR2 SNEGSKA (reference sequence). Here the CDR3 reads CSAREKWTGANQPQHF. The CDR3 region has the DNA TGCAGTGCTAGAGAAAAGTGGACAGGAGCTAATCAGCCCCAGCATTTT.

The sample holds many counts of this clonotype. The V call is TRBV18, the J call TRBJ2-5; 8 bases align to TRBD1. Trimming took 2 bases from V and 4 from J; bases not matched to a gene: 0. CDR1 is KGHSH, CDR2 LQKENI, per germline. The CDR3 runs 13 residues. CDR3 amino acids: CASSPGTGETQYF. CDR3 nucleotide sequence: TGTGCCAGCTCACCAGGGACAGGAGAGACCCAGTACTTC.

The V gene is TRBV10-3, the J gene TRBJ1-5; maybe TRBD1 (6 bases). From germline, CDR1 is ENHRY and CDR2 SYGVKD. This CDR3 spans 15 amino acids. V was pared by 2 bases and J by 2 bases, with 10 bases between. DNA of the CDR3: TGTGCCATCAGTGAGGTGGCAGGGGGCAATCAGCCCCAGCATTTT. Translation: CAISEVAGGNQPQHF.

In this sample, this clonotype turned up once. The chain uses TRBV24-1 and TRBJ2-2; D unclear. Germline-derived CDR1 and CDR2 are KGHDR and SFDVKD. The ends were cut back, 0 bases at V and 1 base at J, with 11 bases in the middle. The CDR3 runs 17 residues. The CDR3 here is CATSDLPQYGNTGELFF. The CDR3 nucleotides read TGTGCCACCAGTGATTTGCCCCAGTACGGGAACACCGGGGAGCTGTTTTTT.

This clonotype has only a few counts. The chain couples TRBV6-1 to TRBJ1-4; D possibly corresponds to TRBD1 (6 bases). This CDR3 contains 14 residues. Germline V gene lookup returns CDR1 MNHNS and CDR2 SASEGT. V lost 11 bases to trimming and J lost 3 bases, with 16 bases between them. As DNA, the CDR3 is TGTGCCGCTGATCGGGGGGCGTCTAATGAAAAACTGTTTTTT. Its protein is CAADRGASNEKLFF.

The chain carries TRBV7-9 and TRBJ1-6; D ambiguous. This CDR3 is built from 16 residues. Trimming pared 4 bases from V and 1 base from J, leaving 11 bases between. Germline V gives CDR1 SEHNR, CDR2 FQNEAQ (reference sequence). The chain's CDR3 is CASSSLGGSYNSPLHF. The CDR3 bases are TGTGCCAGCAGCTCCCTCGGAGGATCCTATAATTCACCCCTCCACTTT. The variable domain in full, with the rest retrieved from reference TRBV7-9 and TRBJ1-6, is DTGVSQNPRHKITKRGQNVTFRCDPISEHNRLYWYRQTLGQGPEFLTYFQNEAQLEKSRLLSDRFSAERPKGSFSTLEIQRTEQGDSAMYLCASSSLGGSYNSPLHFGNGTRLTVT.

Concerning this clonotype: This sequence may be a read error, since a much larger clone differs from it by one base. The rearrangement uses TRBV2 and TRBJ2-5; tentative D call: TRBD2 (5 bases). Germline V CDR1 and CDR2: SNHLY, FYNNEI. The CDR3 has 15 residues. V lost 5 bases, J lost 5 bases, and 18 bases lay in between. CDR3 sequence reads: CASSKELALEETQYF. CDR3 bases: TGTGCCAGCAGTAAAGAGTTAGCGTTAGAGGAGACCCAGTACTTC.

This clonotype appeared many times. The chain has TRBV7-9 and TRBJ1-4; 10 bases align to TRBD1. Germline V gene sequence: CDR1 SEHNR, CDR2 FQNEAQ (reference sequence). Germline trimming cut 3 bases from V and 7 bases from J; bases unmatched to any gene: 5. The CDR3 extends over 15 amino acids. CDR3 amino acids: CASSLGTGATEKLFF. CDR3 nucleotides: TGTGCCAGCAGCTTGGGGACAGGGGCAACTGAAAAACTGTTTTTT.

A few counts support this clonotype. The V gene is TRBV11-2, the J gene TRBJ1-4; D not resolved. This CDR3 comprises 12 residues. Trimming removed 5 bases from V and 10 bases from J, with 11 bases in between. Germline assignment: CDR1 SGHAT and CDR2 FQNNGV. This chain's CDR3 is CASSQTSGKLFF. CDR3 bases: TGTGCCAGCAGCCAAACGTCGGGAAAACTGTTTTTT.

This clonotype was observed at least ten times. The rearrangement uses TRBV11-2 and TRBJ2-3, with 10 bases aligning to TRBD2. Germline CDR1 and CDR2: SGHAT and FQNNGV. CDR3 length equals 15 residues. V dropped 5 bases and J dropped 1; count of bases not matched to a gene: 3. CDR3 sequence: CASSHLAGGTDTQYF. The CDR3, as DNA: TGTGCCAGCAGCCATCTAGCGGGAGGCACAGATACGCAGTATTTT.

This clonotype was detected many times. This chain connects TRBV29-1 to TRBJ2-1; D is tentatively TRBD1 or TRBD2 (5 bases each). Germline V CDR1 and CDR2: SQVTM, ANQGSEA. The length of the CDR3 is 15 residues. Between the trimmed V and J ends, which lost 3 bases and 0 bases, there was a span of 12 bases. The CDR3 is CSVDRGTFSYNEQFF. For the CDR3, the DNA is TGCAGCGTTGATCGGGGCACATTCTCCTACAATGAGCAGTTCTTC.

This clonotype was counted once. The chain is built from TRBV5-5 and TRBJ2-3; 11 nucleotides line up with TRBD2. Looked up from germline, CDR1 is SGHKS and CDR2 is YYEKEE (reference sequence). V was clipped by 3 bases and J by 1 base; unmatched bases: 7. The CDR3 is 17 amino acids. Written as DNA, the CDR3 is TGTGCCAGCAGCTCGGCGACTAGCGGGATAGGCACAGATACGCAGTATTTT. Translated, it gives CASSSATSGIGTDTQYF.